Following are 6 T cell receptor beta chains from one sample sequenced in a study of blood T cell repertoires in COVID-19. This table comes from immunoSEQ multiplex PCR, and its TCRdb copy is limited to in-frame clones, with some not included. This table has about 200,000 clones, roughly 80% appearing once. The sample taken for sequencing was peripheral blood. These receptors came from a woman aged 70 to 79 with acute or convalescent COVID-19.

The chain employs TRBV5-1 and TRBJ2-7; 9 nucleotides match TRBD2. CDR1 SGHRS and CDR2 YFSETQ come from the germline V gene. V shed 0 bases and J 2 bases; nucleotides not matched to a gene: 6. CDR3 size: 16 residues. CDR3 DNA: TGCGCCAGCAGCTTGGCGTCTCCTAGCGGGGCCTACGAGCAGTACTTC. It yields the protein CASSLASPSGAYEQYF.

CDR3 coding DNA: TGTGCCACCAGTGATTTGAGGGTGGGAGCGAACACCGGGGAGCTGTTTTTT. Residues: CATSDLRVGANTGELFF. The chain recombines TRBV24-1 with TRBJ2-2, with D tentatively TRBD2 (5 bases). Germline assignment: CDR1 KGHDR and CDR2 SFDVKD. The CDR3 is made up of 17 amino acids. Trimming cost V 0 bases and J 0 bases, with 10 bases left between them.

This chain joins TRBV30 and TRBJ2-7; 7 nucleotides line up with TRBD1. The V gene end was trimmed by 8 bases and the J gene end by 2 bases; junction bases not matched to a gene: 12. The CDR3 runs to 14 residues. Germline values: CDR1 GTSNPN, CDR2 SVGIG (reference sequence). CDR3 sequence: CAVELQGSPYEQYF. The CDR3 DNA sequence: TGTGCCGTGGAGTTACAGGGGAGTCCCTACGAGCAGTACTTC. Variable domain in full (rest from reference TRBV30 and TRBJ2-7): SQTIHQWPATLVQPVGSPLSLECTVEGTSNPNLYWYRQAAGRGLQLLFYSVGIGQISSEVPQNLSASRPQDRQFILSSKKLLLSDSGFYLCAVELQGSPYEQYFGPGTRLTVT.

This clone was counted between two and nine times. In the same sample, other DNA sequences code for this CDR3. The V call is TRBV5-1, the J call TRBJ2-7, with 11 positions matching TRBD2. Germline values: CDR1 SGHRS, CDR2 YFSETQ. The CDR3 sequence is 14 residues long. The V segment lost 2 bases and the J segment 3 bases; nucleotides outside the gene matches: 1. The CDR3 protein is CASSLTSGSYEQYF. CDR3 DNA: TGCGCCAGCAGCTTAACTAGCGGGAGCTACGAGCAGTACTTC. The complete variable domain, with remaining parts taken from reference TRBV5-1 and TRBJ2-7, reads KAGVTQTPRYLIKTRGQQVTLSCSPISGHRSVSWYQQTPGQGLQFLFEYFSETQRNKGNFPGRFSGRQFSNSRSEMNVSTLELGDSALYLCASSLTSGSYEQYFGPGTRLTVT.

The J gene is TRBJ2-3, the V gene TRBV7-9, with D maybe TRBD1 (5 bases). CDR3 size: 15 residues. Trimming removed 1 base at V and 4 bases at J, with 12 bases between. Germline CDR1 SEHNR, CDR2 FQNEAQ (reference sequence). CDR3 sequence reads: CASSLEGTRADTQYF. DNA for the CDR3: TGTGCCAGCAGCTTAGAAGGAACCAGGGCAGATACGCAGTATTTT. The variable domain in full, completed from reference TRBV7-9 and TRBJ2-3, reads DTGVSQNPRHKITKRGQNVTFRCDPISEHNRLYWYRQTLGQGPEFLTYFQNEAQLEKSRLLSDRFSAERPKGSFSTLEIQRTEQGDSAMYLCASSLEGTRADTQYFGPGTRLTVL.

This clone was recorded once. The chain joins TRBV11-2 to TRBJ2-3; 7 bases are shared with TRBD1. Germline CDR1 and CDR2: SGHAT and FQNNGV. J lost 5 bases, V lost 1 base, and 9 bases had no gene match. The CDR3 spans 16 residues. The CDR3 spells CASSLGRQGRGDTQYF. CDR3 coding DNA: TGTGCCAGCAGCTTAGGTCGACAGGGCCGAGGAGATACGCAGTATTTT.